The 15 T cell receptor beta chains listed next were all sequenced from one sample in a study of T-cell reconstitution after alpha-beta-depleted transplantation in children. The TCRbeta library was prepared with unique molecular identifiers. TCRdb analysed the PCR reads with MiXCR anew, one entry per CDR3 protein. Among hundreds of thousands of distinct CDR3 sequences listed, around 10% were seen once. The material was peripheral blood, obtained 180 days after TCRalphabeta/CD19-depleted stem cell transplant. The source is a male patient between 2 and 15 years old who had a stem cell transplant for chronic granulomatous disease, so the T cells may come from the graft donor.

This clonotype was observed at least ten times. The CDR3 spells CASSLGLAGGITDTQYF. CDR3 in DNA: TGTGCCAGCAGCTTGGGGCTAGCGGGAGGAATAACAGATACGCAGTATTTT. The chain employs TRBV5-5 and TRBJ2-3, with 11 bases aligning to TRBD2. The germline V gene has CDR1 SGHKS and CDR2 YYEKEE (reference sequence). The CDR3 sequence is 17 residues long. Trimming at V came to 0 bases and at J to 3 bases, leaving 6 bases not matched to a gene.

This clonotype showed up many times. This sequence joins TRBV7-9 and TRBJ2-7, with 7 nucleotides matching TRBD2. With V trimmed by 1 base and J by 3 bases, 9 bases remained unmatched. The V gene's germline CDR1 is SEHNR and CDR2 FQNEAQ (reference sequence). The length of the CDR3 is 16 residues. The CDR3 DNA is TGTGCCAGCAGCTTAGAAGGGAGGGGATATAGCTACGAGCAGTACTTC. This codes for CASSLEGRGYSYEQYF.

In this sample, this clonotype turned up many times. V usage is TRBV5-1 and J usage is TRBJ2-5; TRBD2 might be the D (6 bases). Germline V lookup: CDR1 SGHRS, CDR2 YFSETQ. The CDR3 is made up of 13 amino acids. V lost 5 bases, J lost 1 base, and 9 bases lay in between. The CDR3 protein is CASRGGAQETQYF. The CDR3 coding sequence is TGCGCCAGCAGGGGGGGAGCCCAAGAGACCCAGTACTTC.

The chain joins TRBV2 to TRBJ2-7; D tentatively fits TRBD1 or TRBD2 (6 bases each). The CDR3 is 15 amino acids. Looked up from germline, CDR1 is SNHLY and CDR2 is FYNNEI. V was cut by 8 bases and J by 2 bases, with 19 bases left in between. The CDR3 region has the DNA TGTGCCAGCCGGGTACCGGGAGACAGGACCTACGAGCAGTACTTC. Its translation is CASRVPGDRTYEQYF. Complete variable domain (other parts from reference TRBV2 and TRBJ2-7): EPEVTQTPSHQVTQMGQEVILRCVPISNHLYFYWYRQILGQKVEFLVSFYNNEISEKSEIFDDQFSVERPDGSNFTLKIRSTKLEDSAMYFCASRVPGDRTYEQYFGPGTRLTVT.

In DNA, the CDR3 is TGTGCCAGCAGTCTCCAGGGCGGGAGGGCCTCAGAGACCCAGTACTTC. This translates into CASSLQGGRASETQYF. This chain uses TRBV12-3 or TRBV12-4 with TRBJ2-5, with TRBD2 matching 9 bases. V trimming: 5 bases; J trimming: 4 bases; junction bases outside the gene matches: 11. The CDR3 runs to 16 residues.

This clonotype was counted ten times or more. The CDR3 nucleotides read TGTGCCAGCAGTTTACTGGGGTCGGGCGAGCAGTACTTC. This sequence encodes CASSLLGSGEQYF. This chain joins TRBV12-3 or TRBV12-4 and TRBJ2-7; no firm D call. Trimming cost V 2 bases and J 6 bases, with 11 bases left between them. This CDR3 has 13 residues.

This clonotype was seen many times. The CDR3 protein is CASSYPNAGSDTQYF. The CDR3 DNA reads TGTGCCAGCAGTTACCCCAATGCAGGGTCAGATACGCAGTATTTT. The J gene is TRBJ2-3, the V gene TRBV6-5; weak D call: TRBD1 (5 bases). Germline V gives CDR1 MNHEY, CDR2 SVGAGI. The CDR3 contains 15 residues. V lost 2 bases and J lost 4, with 13 bases in between.

At least ten counts were recorded for this clonotype. The chain joins TRBV5-1 to TRBJ2-3; TRBD1 aligns across 12 bases. Per the germline V gene, CDR1 is SGHRS and CDR2 is YFSETQ. Trimming at V came to 4 bases and at J to 1 base, leaving 13 bases not matched to a gene. The CDR3 is made up of 19 amino acids. The CDR3 region has the DNA TGCGCCAGCAGCCCCGGGACAGGGGGCGTGGGCCCACGCACAGATACGCAGTATTTT. Amino acid sequence: CASSPGTGGVGPRTDTQYF.

This clonotype was seen repeatedly, ten times or more. The CDR3 sequence: CSASPRGSGANVLTF. The CDR3 nucleotides are TGCAGTGCTAGTCCACGAGGCTCTGGGGCCAACGTCCTGACTTTC. The chain is built from TRBV20-1 and TRBJ2-6, with unresolved D. V was trimmed by 3 bases and J by 0 bases, leaving 9 bases between them. This CDR3 is built from 15 residues. Germline loops: CDR1 DFQATT, CDR2 SNEGSKA (reference sequence).

This clonotype has at least ten counts. This rearrangement joins TRBV7-2 to TRBJ2-1, with D maybe TRBD1 (5 bases). This CDR3 has 14 amino acids. Trimming stripped 7 bases from V and 0 bases from J, with 10 bases between. In germline, CDR1 is SGHTA, CDR2 FQGNSA. CDR3 DNA sequence: TGTGCCAGCACCAGACAGAGCTCCTACAATGAGCAGTTCTTC. Its protein is CASTRQSSYNEQFF.

This clonotype was counted at least ten times. The junction and the germline gene differ at one end; a read error may be behind it. The chain carries TRBV20-1 and TRBJ1-4, with TRBD1 identical over 8 bases. The germline V gene has CDR1 DFQATT and CDR2 SNEGSKA (reference sequence). The CDR3 loop spans 13 amino acids. The CDR3 loop is CSARGQGVEKLFF. Written as DNA, the CDR3 is TGCAGTGCGAGAGGACAGGGTGTGGAAAAACTGTTTTTT.

This clonotype was detected many times. The chain's CDR3 is CASSSPDSGGIQYF. The CDR3 nucleotides read TGTGCCAGCAGCTCCCCCGATTCGGGGGGCATTCAGTACTTC. The genes are TRBV7-3 and TRBJ2-4, with TRBD2 identical over 7 bases. The CDR3 length is 14 residues. The ends lost 4 bases at V and 9 bases at J; junction bases unmatched: 9. The germline gives CDR1 SGHTA, CDR2 FQGTGA.

At least ten counts were recorded for this clonotype. V gene TRBV7-2 combines with J gene TRBJ2-3; 8 bases fit TRBD1. With V trimmed by 2 bases and J by 0 bases, 4 bases remained unmatched. The germline CDR1 and CDR2 sequences are SGHTA and FQGNSA. This CDR3 is built from 16 residues. The CDR3 nucleotides read TGTGCCAGCAGCTTACAGGGGGCTTCTAGCACAGATACGCAGTATTTT. Amino acids: CASSLQGASSTDTQYF.

This clonotype was seen ten or more times. The chain employs TRBV5-1 and TRBJ2-5, with D tentatively TRBD1 or TRBD2 (5 bases each). Germline-derived CDR1 and CDR2 are SGHRS and YFSETQ. The V end lost 4 bases, the J end lost 3 bases, and 10 bases lay between the germline ends. The CDR3 length is 13 residues. The CDR3, as DNA: TGCGCCAGCAGCCTCCGGGACGAAGAGACCCAGTACTTC. Its translation: CASSLRDEETQYF.

The CDR3 DNA reads TGTGCCATCAGTGAGGGGCTTGGGAAGGGAGGCACTGAAGCTTTCTTT. The encoded protein is CAISEGLGKGGTEAFF. The gene calls are TRBV10-3 and TRBJ1-1; D uncertain. Germline CDR1 is ENHRY and CDR2 is SYGVKD. The CDR3 runs to 16 residues. V was clipped by 2 bases and J by 4 bases, with 17 bases between them.